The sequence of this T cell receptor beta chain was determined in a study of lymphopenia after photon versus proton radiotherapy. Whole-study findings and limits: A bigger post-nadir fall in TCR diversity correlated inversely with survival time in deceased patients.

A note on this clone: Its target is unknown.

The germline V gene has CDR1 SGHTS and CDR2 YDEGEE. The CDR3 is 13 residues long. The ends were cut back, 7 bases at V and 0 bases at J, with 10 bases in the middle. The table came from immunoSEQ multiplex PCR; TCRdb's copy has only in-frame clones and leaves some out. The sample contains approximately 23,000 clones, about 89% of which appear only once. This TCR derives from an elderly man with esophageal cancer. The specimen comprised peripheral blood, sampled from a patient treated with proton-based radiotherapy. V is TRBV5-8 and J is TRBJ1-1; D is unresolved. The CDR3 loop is CASPLGMNTEAFF. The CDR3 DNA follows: TGTGCCAGCCCCTTAGGGATGAACACTGAAGCTTTCTTT.